The next 7 T cell receptor beta chains were all read from a single sample in a study of cytomegalovirus exposure and HLA in healthy donors. PCR used 60 Vbeta primers and 13 Jbeta primers. Here immunoSEQ multiplex PCR was the method, and the copy in TCRdb shows in-frame clones only, minus some. The sample contains some 200,000 clones, 80% of which appear only once. The sequencing input was PBMCs. The receptor set was obtained from a man in his forties in good health and CMV-seropositive.

The chain combines TRBV5-1 with TRBJ1-4, with TRBD1 as a possible D gene (5 bases). With 1 base removed from V and 7 bases from J, the gap between germline ends came to 11 bases. This CDR3 has 14 residues. Looked up from germline, CDR1 is SGHRS and CDR2 is YFSETQ. As DNA, the CDR3 is TGCGCCAGCAGCTTGAAGCAGGGAAGTGAAAAACTGTTTTTT. Residues: CASSLKQGSEKLFF.

This clone has only a few counts. The chain joins TRBV5-6 to TRBJ1-2; D possibly corresponds to TRBD1 (6 bases). CDR3 size: 14 residues. V dropped 4 bases and J dropped 7 bases, with 17 bases sitting between them. Germline-derived CDR1 and CDR2 are SGHDT and YYEEEE. CDR3 loop: CASSRRQAPSGYTF. The CDR3 nucleotides read TGTGCCAGCAGCCGCCGACAGGCCCCCTCTGGCTACACCTTC.

The chain has TRBV5-1 and TRBJ2-1; D possibly corresponds to TRBD1 (6 bases). This CDR3 has 17 amino acids. Germline CDR1 and CDR2: SGHRS and YFSETQ. The ends were cut back, 2 bases at V and 5 bases at J, with 20 bases in the middle. Here the CDR3 reads CASSLPGKKDRDNEQFF. The DNA for the CDR3 is TGCGCCAGCAGCTTACCCGGAAAAAAGGACAGAGACAATGAGCAGTTCTTC. The whole variable domain, filled in from reference TRBV5-1 and TRBJ2-1, reads KAGVTQTPRYLIKTRGQQVTLSCSPISGHRSVSWYQQTPGQGLQFLFEYFSETQRNKGNFPGRFSGRQFSNSRSEMNVSTLELGDSALYLCASSLPGKKDRDNEQFFGPGTRLTVL.

The J gene is TRBJ2-5, the V gene TRBV19; D uncertain. The CDR3 covers 14 residues. Trimming stripped 1 base from V and 0 bases from J, with 6 bases between. The germline V gene has CDR1 LNHDA and CDR2 SQIVND (reference sequence). CDR3 amino acids: CASSIAINQETQYF. CDR3 coding DNA: TGTGCCAGTAGTATAGCTATAAACCAAGAGACCCAGTACTTC.

This clone showed up just once. This chain links TRBV28 with TRBJ2-2, with no clear D. Germline V gene data show CDR1 as MDHEN and CDR2 as SYDVKM. This CDR3 has 16 amino acids. V lost 4 bases to trimming and J lost 0 bases, with 12 bases between them. CDR3 DNA sequence: TGTGCCAGCAGTTACCCCCCCCGGTCGAACACCGGGGAGCTGTTTTTT. This gives the protein CASSYPPRSNTGELFF.

The CDR3 is CASSPGRADTQYF. The CDR3 DNA reads as TGTGCCAGCAGCCCAGGGAGGGCAGATACGCAGTATTTT. The chain uses TRBV7-2 and TRBJ2-3; 7 bases align to TRBD2. V lost 5 bases to trimming and J lost 4 bases; unmatched junction nucleotides: 3. This CDR3 is 13 amino acids long. The germline gives CDR1 SGHTA, CDR2 FQGNSA.

There are a few counts of this clone. This chain joins TRBV7-2 and TRBJ1-6, with 9 bases identical to TRBD1. J lost 9 bases, V lost 4 bases, and 13 bases had no gene match. This CDR3 spans 17 amino acids. Germline V CDR1 and CDR2: SGHTA, FQGNSA. The CDR3 protein is CASSSHETGGAGSPLHF. The DNA of the CDR3 is TGTGCCAGCAGCTCCCACGAAACAGGGGGCGCGGGTTCACCCCTCCACTTT. Combining the CDR3 with reference TRBV7-2 and TRBJ1-6 gives the whole variable domain GAGVSQSPSNKVTEKGKDVELRCDPISGHTALYWYRQSLGQGLEFLIYFQGNSAPDKSGLPSDRFSAERTGGSVSTLTIQRTQQEDSAVYLCASSSHETGGAGSPLHFGNGTRLTVT.